These T cell receptor beta chains were read from a single sample in a study of blood T cells in healthy people across ages. TCRdb reprocessed the 5' RACE reads with MiXCR, giving one entry per CDR3 protein. Of approximately 810,000 distinct CDR3 sequences detected, 25% to 30% appear once; the ten largest clones hold 15% to 20%. The sample was blood. The receptors were sampled from a woman at least 80 years old in good health. The conserved cysteine and the conserved F or W are not part of the CDR3 here. Each record gives: V gene, J gene, CDR3 protein.

TRBV5-1	-	ASSLPSGSVIGTQY
TRBV20-1	TRBJ1-5	SADRTGVNQPQH
TRBV5-5	TRBJ1-4	ASSSRLRANNEKLF
TRBV5-1	TRBJ2-2	ASIWGPGTGELF
TRBV9	TRBJ2-5	ASSVVGGGAETQY
TRBV12-3/TRBV12-4	TRBJ2-7	ASSTVGSYNEQY
TRBV3-1	TRBJ1-2	AGSPTGVWAPYGYT
TRBV6-5	TRBJ1-2	ASSKGRYGYT
TRBV27	TRBJ2-7	AISGGPGPQY
TRBV24-1	TRBJ2-1	ATSAIGAGNEQF
TRBV20-1	TRBJ1-5	SAKIGTGAYSNQPQH
TRBV7-9	TRBJ2-5	ASSLAPGLGQETQY
TRBV20-1	TRBJ2-3	SANPASGGSTDTQY
TRBV7-2	TRBJ2-1	ASSLRGGNYNEQF
TRBV12-3/TRBV12-4	TRBJ2-3	ASNLAVGLDTEY
TRBV20-1	TRBJ2-3	SAFGQLTGTDTQY
TRBV4-3	TRBJ2-5	ASSPQFEAGGLETQY
TRBV7-9	TRBJ1-2	ASSLVGRTTGYT
TRBV5-1	TRBJ2-4	ASRPAGGSGTKNIQY
TRBV5-1	TRBJ2-5	ASSPGLAGYQETQY
TRBV29-1	TRBJ2-5	SVGGTDQETQY
TRBV6-5	TRBJ2-7	ASSYGTASSYEQY